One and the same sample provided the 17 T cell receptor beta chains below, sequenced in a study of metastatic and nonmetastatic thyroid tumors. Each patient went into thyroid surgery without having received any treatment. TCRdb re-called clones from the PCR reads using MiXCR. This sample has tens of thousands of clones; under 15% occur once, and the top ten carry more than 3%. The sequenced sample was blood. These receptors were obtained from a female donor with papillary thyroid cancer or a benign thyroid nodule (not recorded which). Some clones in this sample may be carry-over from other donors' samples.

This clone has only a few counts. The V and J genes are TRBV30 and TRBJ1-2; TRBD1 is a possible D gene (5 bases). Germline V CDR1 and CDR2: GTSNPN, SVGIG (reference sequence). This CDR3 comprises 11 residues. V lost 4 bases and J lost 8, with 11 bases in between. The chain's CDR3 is CAWKTGGGYTF. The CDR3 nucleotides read TGTGCCTGGAAAACAGGAGGAGGCTACACCTTC.

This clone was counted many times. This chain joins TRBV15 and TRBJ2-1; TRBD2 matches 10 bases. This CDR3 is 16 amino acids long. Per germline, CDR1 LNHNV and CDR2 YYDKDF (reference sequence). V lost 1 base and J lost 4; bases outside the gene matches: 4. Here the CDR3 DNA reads TGTGCCACCAGCAGAGCCACTAGCGGGGAATACAATGAGCAGTTCTTC. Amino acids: CATSRATSGEYNEQFF.

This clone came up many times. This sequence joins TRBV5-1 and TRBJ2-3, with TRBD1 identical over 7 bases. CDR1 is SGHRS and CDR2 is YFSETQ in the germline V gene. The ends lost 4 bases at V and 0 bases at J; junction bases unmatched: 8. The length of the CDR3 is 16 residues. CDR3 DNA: TGCGCCAGCAGCGAACTCGGGACAGCAAGCACAGATACGCAGTATTTT. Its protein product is CASSELGTASTDTQYF. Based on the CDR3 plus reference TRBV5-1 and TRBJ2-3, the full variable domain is KAGVTQTPRYLIKTRGQQVTLSCSPISGHRSVSWYQQTPGQGLQFLFEYFSETQRNKGNFPGRFSGRQFSNSRSEMNVSTLELGDSALYLCASSELGTASTDTQYFGPGTRLTVL.

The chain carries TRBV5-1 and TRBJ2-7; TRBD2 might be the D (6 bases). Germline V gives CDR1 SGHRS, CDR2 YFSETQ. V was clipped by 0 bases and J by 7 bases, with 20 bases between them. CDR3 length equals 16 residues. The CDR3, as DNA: TGCGCCAGCAGCTTGGAGTTGCGGGACTCAGGAATTGAGCAGTACTTC. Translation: CASSLELRDSGIEQYF.

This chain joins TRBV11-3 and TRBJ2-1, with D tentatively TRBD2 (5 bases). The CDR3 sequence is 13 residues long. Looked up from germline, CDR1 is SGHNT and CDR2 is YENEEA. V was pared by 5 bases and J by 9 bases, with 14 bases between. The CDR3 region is CASSPGGVLEQFF. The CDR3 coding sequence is TGTGCCAGCAGCCCCGGAGGCGTGCTTGAGCAGTTCTTC.

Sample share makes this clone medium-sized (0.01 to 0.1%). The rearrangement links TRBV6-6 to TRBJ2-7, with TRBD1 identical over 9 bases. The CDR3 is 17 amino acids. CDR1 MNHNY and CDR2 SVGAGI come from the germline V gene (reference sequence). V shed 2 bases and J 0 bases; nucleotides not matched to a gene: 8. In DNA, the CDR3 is TGTGCCAGCAGTTACGAGTCCGGGACAGGGAGCTCCTACGAGCAGTACTTC. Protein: CASSYESGTGSSYEQYF.

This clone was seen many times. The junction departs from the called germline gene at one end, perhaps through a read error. CDR3 loop: CASSPGGAKTGELFF. DNA for the CDR3: TGCGCCAGCAGCCCGGGAGGAGCGAAGACCGGGGAGCTGTTTTTT. The chain joins TRBV4-1 to TRBJ2-2, with 7 bases lining up with TRBD2. Per the germline V gene, CDR1 is MGHRA and CDR2 is YSYEKL. The CDR3 has 15 amino acids.

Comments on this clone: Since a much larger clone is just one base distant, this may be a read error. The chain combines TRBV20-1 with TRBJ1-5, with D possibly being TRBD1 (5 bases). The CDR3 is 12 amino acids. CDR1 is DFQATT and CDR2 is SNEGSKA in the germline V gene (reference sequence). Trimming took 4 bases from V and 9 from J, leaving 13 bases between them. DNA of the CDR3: TGCAGTGCTACCCTAGGGGTTGTGCCCCAGCATTTT. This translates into CSATLGVVPQHF.

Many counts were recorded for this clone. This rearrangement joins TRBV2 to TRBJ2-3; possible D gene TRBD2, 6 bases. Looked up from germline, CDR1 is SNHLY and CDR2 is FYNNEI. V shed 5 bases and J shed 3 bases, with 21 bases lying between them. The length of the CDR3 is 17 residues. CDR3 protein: CASSQLGRGGGTDTQYF. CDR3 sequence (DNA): TGTGCCAGCAGTCAATTGGGAAGGGGAGGTGGGACAGATACGCAGTATTTT.

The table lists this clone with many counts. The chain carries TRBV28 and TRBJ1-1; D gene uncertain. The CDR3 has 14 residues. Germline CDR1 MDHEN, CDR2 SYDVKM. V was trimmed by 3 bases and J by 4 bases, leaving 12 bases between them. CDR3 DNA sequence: TGTGCCAGCAGTTTCGGAGACGTTTTCACTGAAGCTTTCTTT. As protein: CASSFGDVFTEAFF.

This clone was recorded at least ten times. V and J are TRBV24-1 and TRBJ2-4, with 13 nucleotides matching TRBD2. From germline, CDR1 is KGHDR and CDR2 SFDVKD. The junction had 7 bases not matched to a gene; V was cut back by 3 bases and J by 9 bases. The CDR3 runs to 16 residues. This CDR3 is CATSDPGLAGAPIQYF. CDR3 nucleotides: TGTGCCACCAGTGATCCAGGACTAGCGGGAGCGCCCATTCAGTACTTC.

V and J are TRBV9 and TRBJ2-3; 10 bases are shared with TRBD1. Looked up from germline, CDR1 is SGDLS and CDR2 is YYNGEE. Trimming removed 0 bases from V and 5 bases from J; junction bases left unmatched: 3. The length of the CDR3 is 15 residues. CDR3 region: CASSVEGTGEDTQYF. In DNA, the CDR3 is TGTGCCAGCAGCGTAGAGGGGACAGGGGAAGATACGCAGTATTTT. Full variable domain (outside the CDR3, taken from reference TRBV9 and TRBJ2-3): DSGVTQTPKHLITATGQRVTLRCSPRSGDLSVYWYQQSLDQGLQFLIQYYNGEERAKGNILERFSAQQFPDLHSELNLSSLELGDSALYFCASSVEGTGEDTQYFGPGTRLTVL.

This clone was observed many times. The CDR3 spells CASSRTPVDDNSPLHF. The CDR3 DNA reads as TGCGCCAGCAGTCGAACACCCGTAGATGATAATTCACCCCTCCACTTT. The chain is built from TRBV10-2 and TRBJ1-6; D is unresolved. Deletions cut 5 bases from V and 5 bases from J, with 16 bases between. The CDR3 covers 16 residues. Germline V gene lookup returns CDR1 WSHSY and CDR2 SAAADI.

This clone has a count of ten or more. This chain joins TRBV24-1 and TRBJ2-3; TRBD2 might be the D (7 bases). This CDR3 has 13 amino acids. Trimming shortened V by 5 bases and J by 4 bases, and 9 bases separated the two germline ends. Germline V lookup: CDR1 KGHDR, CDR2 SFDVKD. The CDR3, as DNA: TGTGCCACCAGTGTAGGGGGGGCAGATACGCAGTATTTT. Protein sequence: CATSVGGADTQYF.

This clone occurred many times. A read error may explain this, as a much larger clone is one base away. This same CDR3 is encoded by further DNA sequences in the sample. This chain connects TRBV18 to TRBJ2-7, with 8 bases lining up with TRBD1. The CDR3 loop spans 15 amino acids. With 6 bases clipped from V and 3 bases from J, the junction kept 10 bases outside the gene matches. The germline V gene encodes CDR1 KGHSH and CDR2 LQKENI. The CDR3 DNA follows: TGTGCCAGCTCCAAGGACAGGGTGATCATCTACGAGCAGTACTTC. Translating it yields CASSKDRVIIYEQYF.

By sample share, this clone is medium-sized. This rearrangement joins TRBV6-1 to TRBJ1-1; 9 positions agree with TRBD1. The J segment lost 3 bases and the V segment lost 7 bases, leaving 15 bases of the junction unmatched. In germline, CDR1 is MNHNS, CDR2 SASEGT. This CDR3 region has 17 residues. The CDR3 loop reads CASNVVPGQGWDTEAFF. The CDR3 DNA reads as TGTGCCAGCAATGTCGTCCCGGGACAGGGTTGGGACACTGAAGCTTTCTTT.

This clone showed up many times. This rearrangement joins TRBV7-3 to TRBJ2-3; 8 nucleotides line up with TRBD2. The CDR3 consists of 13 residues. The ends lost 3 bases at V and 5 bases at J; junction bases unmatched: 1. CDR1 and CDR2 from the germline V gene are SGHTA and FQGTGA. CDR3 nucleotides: TGTGCCAGCAGCTTCGGGGGGGAAGATACGCAGTATTTT. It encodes CASSFGGEDTQYF.